Reported below is one T cell receptor beta chain. Its antigen is unknown. The CDR3 sequence is 15 residues long. V was cut by 0 bases and J by 0 bases, with 8 bases left in between. Germline values: CDR1 MGHRA, CDR2 YSYEKL. This sample was included in a study of cytomegalovirus exposure and HLA in healthy donors. General study findings and limits: Many donors shared some public TCRs, even though most TCR sequences were rare. In a later analysis, TCR association rates varied by HLA locus: DRB1 most, HLA-C fewest.

The PCR made use of 60 Vbeta and 13 Jbeta primers. Clones were sequenced by immunoSEQ multiplex PCR, and TCRdb holds only the in-frame ones, with some missing. Among around 140,000 clones listed, 60% to 85% were seen once. The origin of this receptor is a female donor in good health and CMV-seropositive. The specimen sequenced was PBMCs. The chain uses TRBV4-1 and TRBJ1-1; the D gene is possibly TRBD1 (6 bases). CDR3 residues: CASSQEGGLNTEAFF. The CDR3 DNA is TGCGCCAGCAGCCAAGAAGGGGGACTGAACACTGAAGCTTTCTTT.